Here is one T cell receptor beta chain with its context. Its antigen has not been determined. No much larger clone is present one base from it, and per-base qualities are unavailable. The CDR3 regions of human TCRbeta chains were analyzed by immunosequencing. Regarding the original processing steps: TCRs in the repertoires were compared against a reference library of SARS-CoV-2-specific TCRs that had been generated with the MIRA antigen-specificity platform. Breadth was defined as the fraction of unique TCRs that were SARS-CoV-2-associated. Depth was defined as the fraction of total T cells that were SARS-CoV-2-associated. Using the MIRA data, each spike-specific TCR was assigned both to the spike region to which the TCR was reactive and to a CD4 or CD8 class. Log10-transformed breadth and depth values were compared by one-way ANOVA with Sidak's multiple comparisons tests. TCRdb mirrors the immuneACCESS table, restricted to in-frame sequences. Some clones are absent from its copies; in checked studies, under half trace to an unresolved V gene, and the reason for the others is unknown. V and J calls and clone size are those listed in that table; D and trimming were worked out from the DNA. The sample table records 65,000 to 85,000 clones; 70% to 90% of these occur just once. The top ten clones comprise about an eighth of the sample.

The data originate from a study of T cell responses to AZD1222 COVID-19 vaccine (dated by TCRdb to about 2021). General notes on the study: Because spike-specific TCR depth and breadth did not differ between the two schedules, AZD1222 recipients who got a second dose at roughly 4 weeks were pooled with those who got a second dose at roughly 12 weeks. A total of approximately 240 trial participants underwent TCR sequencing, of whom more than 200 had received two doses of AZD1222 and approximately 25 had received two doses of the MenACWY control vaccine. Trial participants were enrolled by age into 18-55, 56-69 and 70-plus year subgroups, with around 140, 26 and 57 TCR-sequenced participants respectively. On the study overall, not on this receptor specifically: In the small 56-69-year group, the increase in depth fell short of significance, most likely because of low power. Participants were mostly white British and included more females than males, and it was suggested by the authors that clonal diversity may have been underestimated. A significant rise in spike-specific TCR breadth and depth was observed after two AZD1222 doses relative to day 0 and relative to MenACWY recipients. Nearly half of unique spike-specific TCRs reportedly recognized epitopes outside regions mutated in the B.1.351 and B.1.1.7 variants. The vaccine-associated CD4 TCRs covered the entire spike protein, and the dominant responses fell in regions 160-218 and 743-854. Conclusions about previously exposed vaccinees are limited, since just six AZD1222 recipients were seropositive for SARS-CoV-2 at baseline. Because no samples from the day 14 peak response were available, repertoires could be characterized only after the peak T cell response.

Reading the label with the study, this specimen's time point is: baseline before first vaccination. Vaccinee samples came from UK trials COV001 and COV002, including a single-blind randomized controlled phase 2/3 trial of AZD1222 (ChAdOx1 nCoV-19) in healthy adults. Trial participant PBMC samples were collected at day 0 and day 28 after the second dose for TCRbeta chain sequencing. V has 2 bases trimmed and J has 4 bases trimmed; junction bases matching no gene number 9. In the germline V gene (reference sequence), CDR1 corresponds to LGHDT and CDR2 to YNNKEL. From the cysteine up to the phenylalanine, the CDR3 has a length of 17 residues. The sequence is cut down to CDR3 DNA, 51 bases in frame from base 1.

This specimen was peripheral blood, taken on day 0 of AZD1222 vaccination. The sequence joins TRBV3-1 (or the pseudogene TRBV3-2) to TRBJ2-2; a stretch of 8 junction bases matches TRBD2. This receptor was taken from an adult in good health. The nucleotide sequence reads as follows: TGTGCCAGCAGCCAATCATTCGGGGGGGCCAGCACCGGGGAGCTGTTTTTT. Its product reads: CASSQSFGGASTGELFF.